Sequencing of this T cell receptor beta chain was carried out in a study of T-cell memory formation after mild COVID-19. Study-wide results and limits: Later expanders leaned CD4+, whereas day 15 to 85 contracting clones were balanced CD4/CD8. For second-wave clones that peaked at day 37, SARS-CoV-2 specificity went unverified.

A word on this clonotype: Its antigen is still unknown.

Germline values: CDR1 MNHEY, CDR2 SMNVEV (reference sequence). The CDR3 is 13 amino acids. V gave up 5 bases and J gave up 2 bases, with 8 bases separating them. From the 5' RACE reads, TCRdb called clonotypes with MiXCR, one entry per CDR3 protein. The sample records roughly 110,000 distinct CDR3 sequences, under 15% being singletons. The J gene is TRBJ2-3, the V gene TRBV27, with unresolved D. The source of this sequence is a young man who had mild COVID-19 (a few samples of this study predate the infection). Cell type and time point are not known. Sequencing was carried out using PBMCs or a T cell subset sorted from them (not recorded which). CDR3 protein: CASSPVFTDTQYF. The CDR3 DNA reads as TGTGCCAGCAGTCCAGTCTTCACAGATACGCAGTATTTT.